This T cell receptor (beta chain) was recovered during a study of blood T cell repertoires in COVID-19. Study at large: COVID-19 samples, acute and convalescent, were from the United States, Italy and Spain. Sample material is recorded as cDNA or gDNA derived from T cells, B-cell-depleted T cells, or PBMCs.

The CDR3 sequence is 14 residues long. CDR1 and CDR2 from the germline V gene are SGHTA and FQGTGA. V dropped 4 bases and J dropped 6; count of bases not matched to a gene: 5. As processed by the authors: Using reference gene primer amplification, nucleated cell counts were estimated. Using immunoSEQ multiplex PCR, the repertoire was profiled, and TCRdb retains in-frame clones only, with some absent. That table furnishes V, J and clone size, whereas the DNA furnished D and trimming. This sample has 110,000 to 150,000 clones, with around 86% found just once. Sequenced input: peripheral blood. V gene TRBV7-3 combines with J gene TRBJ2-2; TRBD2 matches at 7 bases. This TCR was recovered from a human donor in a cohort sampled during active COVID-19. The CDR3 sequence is CASSSRGLAGELFF. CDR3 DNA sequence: TGTGCCAGCAGCTCACGTGGACTAGCCGGGGAGCTGTTTTTT.